This T cell receptor (beta chain) was sequenced in a study of T cells in women clearing cervical HPV infection. Background on the study: Women with histologically confirmed HPV16-related CIN3 or worse, 2 with invasive cancer, served as cases. Control women cleared a single incident HPV16 infection within 12 months. Case blood was drawn when the lesion was first found; control blood after infection became undetectable.

TCRdb's table, derived via immunoSEQ multiplex PCR, lists solely in-frame clones and lacks some. In total, the table holds fewer than 30,000 clones. Study results and limitations: TRBV6-7 abundance was lower in cases than controls (around 0.11% versus 0.16%).

With respect to this clone: Antigen: not known. The observed sequence ends 3 residues before the CDR3 terminus, with the missing tail filled in from the germline J gene.

The germline V and J ends were trimmed by 4 bases and 5 bases, with 9 bases remaining between them. There are 12 residues in the CDR3. Germline V gives CDR1 SGHRS, CDR2 YFSETQ. The sequence derives from a woman between 18 and 69 years old with a cervical HPV16 infection that either progressed to CIN3+ or cleared (not recorded which). The chain employs TRBV5-1 and TRBJ1-2; D may be TRBD1 (5 bases). The sequencing input was blood buffy coat. CDR3 in amino acids: CASSAQGYGYTF. The DNA read from the CDR3 is TGCGCCAGCAGCGCGCAGGGTTATGGC.